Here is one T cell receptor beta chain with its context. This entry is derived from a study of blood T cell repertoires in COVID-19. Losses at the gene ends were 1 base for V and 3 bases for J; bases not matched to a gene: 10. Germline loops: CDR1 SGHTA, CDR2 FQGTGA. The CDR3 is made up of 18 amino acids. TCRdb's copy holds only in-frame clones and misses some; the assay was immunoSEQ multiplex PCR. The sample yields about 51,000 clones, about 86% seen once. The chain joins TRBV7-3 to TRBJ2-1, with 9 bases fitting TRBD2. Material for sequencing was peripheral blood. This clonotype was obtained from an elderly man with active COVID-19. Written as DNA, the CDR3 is TGTGCCAGCAGCTTAAGGGCCACGGGACTAGCAGGCTACAATGAGCAGTTCTTC. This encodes CASSLRATGLAGYNEQFF.